This TCR beta chain is from a study of cytomegalovirus exposure and HLA in healthy donors. This clone was seen more than once but under ten times. This CDR3 is built from 14 residues. Germline V gene lookup returns CDR1 SGHRS and CDR2 YFSETQ. With 4 bases removed from V and 1 base from J, the gap between germline ends came to 11 bases. 13 Jbeta primers and 60 Vbeta primers were used for the PCR. TCRdb's copy holds only in-frame clones and misses some; the assay was immunoSEQ multiplex PCR. The sample yields around 37,000 clones, roughly 74% seen once. The rearrangement joins TRBV5-1 to TRBJ1-1; perhaps TRBD1 as D (5 bases). This clonotype was obtained from a man aged 25 to 45 in good health and CMV-seronegative. The sequenced material came from PBMCs. CDR3 protein: CASSPGTPNTEAFF. The CDR3 region has the DNA TGCGCCAGCAGCCCCGGGACTCCGAACACTGAAGCTTTCTTT.